These 24 T cell receptor beta chains came from one sample sequenced in a study of blood T cell repertoires in COVID-19. Profiled with immunoSEQ multiplex PCR; TCRdb holds only in-frame clones, not every one. The profile shows roughly 150,000 clones, around 83% of them singletons. Sequencing was carried out using peripheral blood. The source of these receptors is a woman aged 60 to 75 with COVID-19, enrolled during active disease.

The chain couples TRBV3-1 (or the pseudogene TRBV3-2) to TRBJ1-2; D possibly corresponds to TRBD1 (5 bases). The CDR3 loop spans 13 amino acids. V gave up 1 base and J gave up 7 bases, with 10 bases separating them. Germline lookup yields CDR1 LGHDT and CDR2 YNNKEL (reference sequence). CDR3: CASSQGGGGGYTF. DNA of the CDR3: TGTGCCAGCAGCCAAGGGGGGGGTGGTGGCTACACCTTC.

V usage is TRBV3-1 (or the pseudogene TRBV3-2) and J usage is TRBJ1-4; 10 positions agree with TRBD1. The CDR3 contains 15 residues. Looked up from germline, CDR1 is LGHDT and CDR2 is YNNKEL (reference sequence). V was clipped by 5 bases and J by 8 bases; unmatched bases: 8. The CDR3 protein is CASSVPGTGDEKLFF. The CDR3 DNA sequence: TGTGCCAGCAGCGTGCCCGGGACAGGGGACGAAAAACTGTTTTTT.

The chain combines TRBV5-1 with TRBJ2-7, with TRBD2 matching over 7 bases. There are 13 residues in the CDR3. Germline CDR1 and CDR2: SGHRS and YFSETQ. J was trimmed by 2 bases and V by 5 bases; bases with no gene match: 4. CDR3 nucleotide sequence: TGCGCCAGCAGGACCGGACTAGCCTACGAGCAGTACTTC. Its protein is CASRTGLAYEQYF. Full variable domain (remainder filled in from reference TRBV5-1 and TRBJ2-7): KAGVTQTPRYLIKTRGQQVTLSCSPISGHRSVSWYQQTPGQGLQFLFEYFSETQRNKGNFPGRFSGRQFSNSRSEMNVSTLELGDSALYLCASRTGLAYEQYFGPGTRLTVT.

The rearrangement uses TRBV7-9 and TRBJ1-3; D is undetermined. This CDR3 is built from 14 residues. Germline-derived CDR1 and CDR2 are SEHNR and FQNEAQ (reference sequence). Between the trimmed V and J ends, which lost 1 base and 1 base, there was a span of 5 bases. The CDR3 sequence is CASSLGASGNTIYF. The CDR3 bases are TGTGCCAGCAGCTTAGGTGCGTCTGGAAACACCATATATTTT.

The chain links TRBV7-9 to TRBJ1-6; D remains unclear. This CDR3 comprises 16 residues. Germline CDR1 reads SEHNR; CDR2 reads FQNEAQ (reference sequence). V was trimmed by 3 bases and J by 0 bases, leaving 9 bases between them. CDR3 in amino acids: CASSFRGSSYNSPLHF. In nucleotides, the CDR3 is TGTGCCAGCAGCTTCCGAGGGAGCTCCTATAATTCACCCCTCCACTTT.

The rearrangement links TRBV6-5 to TRBJ1-2; a possible D gene is TRBD1 (5 bases). The length of the CDR3 is 13 residues. Germline V gene data show CDR1 as MNHEY and CDR2 as SVGAGI. Between the trimmed V and J ends, which lost 8 bases and 4 bases, there was a span of 14 bases. The CDR3 sequence is CASAFRDFYGYTF. The CDR3, as DNA: TGTGCCAGCGCCTTTCGGGACTTCTATGGCTACACCTTC.

This clone was counted once. The rearrangement uses TRBV5-1 and TRBJ1-1; a possible D gene is TRBD1 (6 bases). V was trimmed by 0 bases and J by 6 bases, leaving 15 bases between them. The CDR3 loop spans 15 amino acids. Germline V gene data show CDR1 as SGHRS and CDR2 as YFSETQ. CDR3 region: CASSLGGQQSPEAFF. CDR3 nucleotide sequence: TGCGCCAGCAGCTTGGGAGGACAGCAGTCTCCTGAAGCTTTCTTT.

The chain combines TRBV5-1 with TRBJ1-6, with D perhaps matching TRBD1 (5 bases). This CDR3 has 14 amino acids. V shed 4 bases and J shed 6 bases, with 11 bases lying between them. Germline V lookup: CDR1 SGHRS, CDR2 YFSETQ. The CDR3 loop is CASSPVRGNSPLHF. CDR3 DNA sequence: TGCGCCAGCAGCCCTGTAAGGGGTAATTCACCCCTCCACTTT. Full variable domain (rest looked up from reference TRBV5-1 and TRBJ1-6): KAGVTQTPRYLIKTRGQQVTLSCSPISGHRSVSWYQQTPGQGLQFLFEYFSETQRNKGNFPGRFSGRQFSNSRSEMNVSTLELGDSALYLCASSPVRGNSPLHFGNGTRLTVT.

The rearrangement joins TRBV6-1 to TRBJ1-1; possibly TRBD1 for D (5 bases). Trimming stripped 1 base from V and 5 bases from J, with 8 bases between. Germline values: CDR1 MNHNS, CDR2 SASEGT. The CDR3 is 13 amino acids. CDR3 sequence (DNA): TGTGCCAGCAGTGAAGGCCAGGGTACTGAAGCTTTCTTT. Its protein product is CASSEGQGTEAFF.

The chain links TRBV7-8 to TRBJ2-7; D unclear. CDR3 length: 14 residues. The V end was cut by 2 bases, the J end by 3 bases, with 11 bases between. Germline CDR1 is SGHVS and CDR2 is FQNEAQ. CDR3 nucleotides: TGTGCCAGCAGCTTAAGTAGTTGGAGCTACGAGCAGTACTTC. Translated, it gives CASSLSSWSYEQYF.

J is TRBJ2-1 and V is TRBV5-1; 8 nucleotides agree with TRBD2. V shed 6 bases, J shed 6 bases, and the junction held 8 bases outside the gene matches. The germline CDR1 and CDR2 sequences are SGHRS and YFSETQ. The CDR3 runs to 14 residues. The CDR3: CASNRLAGRNEQFF. The CDR3 bases are TGCGCCAGCAATCGGCTAGCGGGCCGCAATGAGCAGTTCTTC.

The chain joins TRBV3-1 (or the pseudogene TRBV3-2) to TRBJ2-3; 7 bases align to TRBD2. Germline V lookup: CDR1 LGHDT, CDR2 YNNKEL (reference sequence). This CDR3 is 16 amino acids long. Trimming took 1 base from V and 4 from J; bases not matched to a gene: 8. The CDR3 sequence is CASSQGSWGGADTQYF. CDR3 coding DNA: TGTGCCAGCAGCCAAGGCTCGTGGGGGGGTGCAGATACGCAGTATTTT.

The V gene is TRBV27, the J gene TRBJ1-5; D is undetermined. Germline V lookup: CDR1 MNHEY, CDR2 SMNVEV (reference sequence). The ends were cut back, 3 bases at V and 6 bases at J, with 6 bases in the middle. The CDR3 covers 12 residues. The CDR3: CASSFPPQPQHF. CDR3 DNA sequence: TGTGCCAGCAGTTTCCCTCCTCAGCCCCAGCATTTT.

This clone turned up a few times. The chain recombines TRBV7-8 with TRBJ1-6; 8 nucleotides match TRBD1. From germline, CDR1 is SGHVS and CDR2 FQNEAQ. The CDR3 consists of 17 residues. The ends lost 7 bases at V and 4 bases at J; junction bases unmatched: 12. CDR3 bases: TGTGCCAGCACCCGAGCGGGACAGGCTTTTTATAATTCACCCCTCCACTTT. It yields the protein CASTRAGQAFYNSPLHF.

The chain has TRBV7-7 and TRBJ2-3; TRBD1 agrees at 7 bases. Trimming cost V 6 bases and J 0 bases; bases outside gene matches: 6. This CDR3 spans 15 amino acids. CDR1 and CDR2 from the germline V gene are SSHAT and FNYEAQ (reference sequence). CDR3 in DNA: TGTGCCAGCAGTCGTAACAGGGGAAGCACAGATACGCAGTATTTT. It is translated as CASSRNRGSTDTQYF.

V usage is TRBV10-3 and J usage is TRBJ1-2, with D possibly matching TRBD1 (6 bases). The CDR3 spans 16 residues. Germline values: CDR1 ENHRY, CDR2 SYGVKD. With 11 bases removed from V and 0 bases from J, the gap between germline ends came to 22 bases. DNA of the CDR3: TGTGCCGTCCGACCCGGGGCCGGGACAACTAACTATGGCTACACCTTC. Its translation is CAVRPGAGTTNYGYTF.

The V call is TRBV15, the J call TRBJ1-1, with D unresolved. Germline values: CDR1 LNHNV, CDR2 YYDKDF (reference sequence). The V gene lost 1 base and the J gene lost 2 bases, with 11 bases spanning the gap. The CDR3 covers 15 residues. CDR3 amino acids: CATSRVRQLNTEAFF. The CDR3 region has the DNA TGTGCCACCAGCAGAGTGAGGCAGCTAAACACTGAAGCTTTCTTT.

This chain uses TRBV15 with TRBJ2-3, with D possibly TRBD1 on 5 matching bases. CDR1 LNHNV and CDR2 YYDKDF come from the germline V gene (reference sequence). This CDR3 spans 16 amino acids. Trimming took 1 base from V and 5 from J, leaving 16 bases between them. CDR3 residues: CATSRVGRLLVDTQYF. The DNA for the CDR3 is TGTGCCACCAGCAGAGTGGGGCGGCTATTGGTAGATACGCAGTATTTT.

The gene calls are TRBV20-1 and TRBJ2-7, with D perhaps matching TRBD1 (6 bases). CDR1 and CDR2 from the germline V gene are DFQATT and SNEGSKA (reference sequence). V lost 6 bases to trimming and J lost 6 bases, with 9 bases between them. The CDR3 loop spans 10 amino acids. The DNA of the CDR3 is TGCAGTGCCGCAGGGGCCGAGCAGTACTTC. This translates into CSAAGAEQYF.

The chain links TRBV28 to TRBJ1-5; D not certain. Germline V gene lookup returns CDR1 MDHEN and CDR2 SYDVKM. The ends were cut back, 4 bases at V and 4 bases at J, with 8 bases in the middle. The length of the CDR3 is 13 residues. The CDR3 DNA sequence: TGTGCCAGCAGTTCGGGTCTTAATCAGCCCCAGCATTTT. This translates into CASSSGLNQPQHF.

This rearrangement joins TRBV5-4 to TRBJ2-2; D remains ambiguous. This CDR3 has 15 residues. Trimming removed 1 base at V and 5 bases at J, with 12 bases between. CDR1 and CDR2 (germline): SGHNT, YYREEE (reference sequence). The DNA for the CDR3 is TGTGCCAGCAGCTTGAGCAGGATGGATACCGGGGAGCTGTTTTTT. It specifies CASSLSRMDTGELFF.

This clone occurred once. V is TRBV6-6 and J is TRBJ2-5, with TRBD2 as a possible D gene (6 bases). This CDR3 is built from 15 residues. Trimming removed 2 bases from V and 3 bases from J, with 13 bases in between. The germline V gene has CDR1 MNHNY and CDR2 SVGAGI (reference sequence). Here the CDR3 DNA reads TGTGCCAGCAGTTACCGGGCGGGACGGAAAGAGACCCAGTACTTC. This sequence encodes CASSYRAGRKETQYF.

The chain recombines TRBV3-1 (or the pseudogene TRBV3-2) with TRBJ1-1, with 7 positions matching TRBD1. The germline V gene has CDR1 LGHDT and CDR2 YNNKEL (reference sequence). This CDR3 is 14 amino acids long. V lost 4 bases and J lost 5; bases outside the gene matches: 7. The CDR3 protein is CASSPRGRRTEAFF. For the CDR3, the DNA is TGTGCCAGCAGCCCTAGGGGGCGCCGAACTGAAGCTTTCTTT.

The J gene is TRBJ1-4, the V gene TRBV19, with 8 bases aligning to TRBD1. Germline V CDR1 and CDR2: LNHDA, SQIVND (reference sequence). The junction had 4 bases not matched to a gene; V was cut back by 8 bases and J by 8 bases. This CDR3 is built from 12 residues. The CDR3 region is CASRGQEEKLFF. The CDR3 nucleotides are TGTGCCAGTCGGGGACAGGAGGAAAAACTGTTTTTT.